One sample yielded the 6 T cell receptor beta chains listed below, sequenced in a study of T cells after yellow fever vaccination. TCRdb passed the 5' RACE reads through MiXCR, listing each CDR3 protein once. The repertoire consists of 300,000 to 400,000 distinct CDR3 sequences, with 7% to 10% occurring once and the leading ten covering 15% to 20%. The specimen comprised PBMCs, sampled approximately 47 days after the first yellow fever vaccination. The origin of the receptors is a man between 18 and 29 years old who received the YFV17D yellow fever vaccine.

Many counts were recorded for this clonotype. The chain joins TRBV12-3 or TRBV12-4 to TRBJ2-3; 13 positions agree with TRBD2. The V segment lost 6 bases and the J segment 5 bases; nucleotides outside the gene matches: 8. The length of the CDR3 is 16 residues. The CDR3 region is CASRVLAGGPVDTQYF. The DNA of the CDR3 is TGTGCCAGCAGGGTACTAGCGGGGGGGCCGGTAGATACGCAGTATTTT.

This clonotype was seen only a few times. The gene calls are TRBV20-1 and TRBJ2-1; D unresolved. Germline V gene sequence: CDR1 DFQATT, CDR2 SNEGSKA (reference sequence). V was shortened by 6 bases and J by 5 bases, with 8 bases between the two germline ends. This CDR3 has 11 residues. CDR3 sequence reads: CSAARDNEQFF. The DNA of the CDR3 is TGCAGTGCCGCAAGGGACAATGAGCAGTTCTTC.

The chain is built from TRBV7-2 and TRBJ2-7; no clear D gene. V was pared by 5 bases and J by 3 bases, with 8 bases between. The CDR3 covers 12 residues. CDR1 is SGHTA, CDR2 FQGNSA, per germline. Here the CDR3 DNA reads TGTGCCAGCAGCCCCGGTGACTACGAGCAGTACTTC. Translated: CASSPGDYEQYF.

This clonotype was counted ten times or more. V and J are TRBV10-2 and TRBJ2-5; D perhaps matches TRBD1 (5 bases). CDR1 and CDR2 from the germline V gene are WSHSY and SAAADI. Trimming pared 6 bases from V and 4 bases from J, leaving 9 bases between. This CDR3 spans 12 amino acids. CDR3 amino acids: CASRGPGETQYF. The CDR3 bases are TGCGCCAGCAGGGGGCCAGGAGAGACCCAGTACTTC.

This clonotype came up a few times. The rearrangement joins TRBV6-2 or TRBV6-3 to TRBJ2-5; D not resolved. This CDR3 has 13 amino acids. From germline, CDR1 is MNHEY and CDR2 SVGEGT. V dropped 0 bases and J dropped 5 bases, with 7 bases sitting between them. The CDR3 sequence: CASSYSRSETQYF. The CDR3 nucleotides are TGTGCCAGCAGTTACTCTCGATCGGAGACCCAGTACTTC.

This chain connects TRBV5-1 to TRBJ2-1, with 7 bases identical to TRBD2. Losses at the gene ends were 0 bases for V and 5 bases for J; bases not matched to a gene: 5. CDR3 length: 15 amino acids. The V gene's germline CDR1 is SGHRS and CDR2 YFSETQ. The CDR3, as DNA: TGCGCCAGCAGCTTGGTAGCGGGTCTGGACAATGAGCAGTTCTTC. Translating it yields CASSLVAGLDNEQFF.